This T cell receptor (beta chain) stems from a study of CD8 T cells in ankylosing spondylitis. This clonotype was found a few times. The target antigen is unknown. Using its own MiXCR run on the 5' RACE reads, TCRdb lists one record per CDR3 protein. The data contain around 480,000 distinct CDR3 sequences, over 15% of them singletons. Study results and caveats: A motif in TCR beta, a set of roughly eight highly homologous variants, appeared characteristic of ankylosing spondylitis blood.

V was trimmed by 5 bases and J by 8 bases, leaving 20 bases between them. CDR3 length: 16 residues. Germline V gives CDR1 SGHRS, CDR2 YFSETQ. The TCR sequence derives from a male donor with ankylosing spondylitis. This chain joins TRBV5-1 and TRBJ1-6, with D uncertain. Sequenced input: blood, either unsorted or a sorted T cell fraction (not recorded which). The CDR3 DNA reads as TGCGCCAGCAGACCGGGCCTATCAGTAGCGGATTCACCCCTCCACTTT. Translating it yields CASRPGLSVADSPLHF.